These 17 T cell receptor beta chains were all obtained from the same sample, sequenced in a study of response to subunit inactivated influenza vaccine. TCRdb re-called the RT-PCR reads through MiXCR, storing one row per CDR3 protein. This sample has a few hundred thousand distinct CDR3 sequences; 14% occur once, and the top ten carry around 10%. Sequencing used PBMCs from blood, obtained roughly 12 days after vaccination. All receptors come from a man aged 50-60 years who received an inactivated influenza vaccine.

This clonotype was seen more than once but under ten times. This chain connects TRBV30 to TRBJ2-2, with TRBD1 identical over 7 bases. This CDR3 has 16 amino acids. V trimming: 0 bases; J trimming: 0 bases; junction bases outside the gene matches: 4. The germline CDR1 and CDR2 sequences are GTSNPN and SVGIG (reference sequence). The CDR3: CAWSVEGAANTGELFF. CDR3 coding DNA: TGTGCCTGGAGTGTAGAGGGGGCGGCGAACACCGGGGAGCTGTTTTTT.

The V call is TRBV19, the J call TRBJ2-7, with 9 positions matching TRBD1. Germline trimming cut 4 bases from V and 7 bases from J; bases unmatched to any gene: 5. The CDR3 is made up of 13 amino acids. Germline values: CDR1 LNHDA, CDR2 SQIVND (reference sequence). The CDR3 protein is CASSKQGAWEQYF. CDR3 DNA sequence: TGTGCCAGTAGTAAACAGGGGGCTTGGGAGCAGTACTTC.

The CDR3 here is CATREGVPTYEQYF. CDR3 nucleotide sequence: TGTGCCACCAGGGAGGGGGTTCCTACCTACGAGCAGTACTTC. The chain has TRBV28 and TRBJ2-7, with D perhaps TRBD2 (7 bases). The CDR3 contains 14 residues. Trimming took off 10 bases at V and 2 bases at J, with 18 bases between the two ends. Germline V gene lookup returns CDR1 MDHEN and CDR2 SYDVKM.

The chain is built from TRBV2 and TRBJ2-7; D is unresolved. V lost 4 bases and J lost 5, with 6 bases in between. Germline V CDR1 and CDR2: SNHLY, FYNNEI. This CDR3 region has 11 residues. The chain's CDR3 is CASSGNNEQYF. The CDR3 DNA follows: TGTGCCAGCAGTGGGAACAACGAGCAGTACTTC.

V gene TRBV28 combines with J gene TRBJ1-2; the D is unclear. V was shortened by 5 bases and J by 3 bases, with 10 bases between the two germline ends. This CDR3 spans 13 amino acids. Germline V CDR1 and CDR2: MDHEN, SYDVKM. This CDR3 is CASSPHGYYGYTF. The CDR3 coding sequence is TGTGCCAGCAGTCCGCACGGGTACTATGGCTACACCTTC.

This chain links TRBV25-1 with TRBJ2-3, with D tentatively TRBD2 (6 bases). The CDR3 length is 13 residues. Germline CDR1 and CDR2: MGHDK and SYGVNS. Deletions cut 3 bases from V and 4 bases from J, with 8 bases between. The CDR3 is CASSDWGADTQYF. Here the CDR3 DNA reads TGTGCCAGCAGTGATTGGGGGGCAGATACGCAGTATTTT. The variable domain in full, with the rest retrieved from reference TRBV25-1 and TRBJ2-3, is EADIYQTPRYLVIGTGKKITLECSQTMGHDKMYWYQQDPGMELHLIHYSYGVNSTEKGDLSSESTVSRIRTEHFPLTLESARPSHTSQYLCASSDWGADTQYFGPGTRLTVL.

A few counts support this clonotype. V is TRBV11-2 and J is TRBJ2-2; 7 bases match TRBD1. Germline V CDR1 and CDR2: SGHAT, FQNNGV. V was pared by 10 bases and J by 7 bases, with 6 bases of the junction left unmatched. The CDR3 spans 12 residues. As DNA, the CDR3 is TGTGCCACCACTACAGGGGACGGGGAGCTGTTTTTT. Its translation is CATTTGDGELFF.

The chain is built from TRBV6-2 or TRBV6-3 and TRBJ2-7; 10 nucleotides align to TRBD1. The germline CDR1 and CDR2 sequences are MNHEY and SVGEGT. J was trimmed by 4 bases and V by 6 bases; bases with no gene match: 12. The CDR3 totals 16 residues. CDR3 nucleotide sequence: TGTGCCAGCAGGACACATTCGGGACAGGGGATGTACGAGCAGTACTTC. It translates to CASRTHSGQGMYEQYF.

The gene calls are TRBV2 and TRBJ2-5; 8 bases agree with TRBD2. Trimming cost V 7 bases and J 4 bases; bases outside gene matches: 2. The CDR3 extends over 12 amino acids. Germline V lookup: CDR1 SNHLY, CDR2 FYNNEI. This CDR3 reads CASTSGRETQYF. The CDR3 DNA reads TGTGCCAGCACCAGCGGGAGAGAGACCCAGTACTTC.

This clonotype was seen more than once but under ten times. The chain employs TRBV5-1 and TRBJ1-4; 8 bases fit TRBD1. J was trimmed by 4 bases and V by 4 bases; bases with no gene match: 12. CDR1 is SGHRS and CDR2 is YFSETQ in the germline V gene. The CDR3 totals 17 residues. CDR3 region: CASSHEPTGGYNEKLFF. In DNA form, the CDR3 reads TGCGCCAGCAGCCACGAACCAACAGGGGGATATAATGAAAAACTGTTTTTT.

This clonotype was observed a handful of times. This chain connects TRBV4-2 to TRBJ2-1; tentatively, D is TRBD1 or TRBD2 (5 bases each). Germline V gene data show CDR1 as LGHNA and CDR2 as YNFKEQ. The CDR3 loop spans 13 amino acids. Between the trimmed V and J ends, which lost 2 bases and 8 bases, there was a span of 10 bases. This chain's CDR3 is CASSQQGDYEQFF. CDR3 bases: TGTGCCAGCAGCCAACAGGGAGACTATGAGCAGTTCTTC.

This clonotype was counted a few times. The chain is built from TRBV7-8 and TRBJ2-3, with 8 bases that match TRBD2. The CDR3 consists of 18 residues. From germline, CDR1 is SGHVS and CDR2 FQNEAQ. V was pared by 5 bases and J by 2 bases, with 15 bases of the junction left unmatched. CDR3 in amino acids: CASSAKRLLAGPTDTQYF. Here the CDR3 DNA reads TGTGCCAGCAGCGCCAAGCGGCTATTAGCGGGGCCCACAGATACGCAGTATTTT. Variable domain in full (rest from reference TRBV7-8 and TRBJ2-3): GAGVSQSPRYKVAKRGQDVALRCDPISGHVSLFWYQQALGQGPEFLTYFQNEAQLDKSGLPSDRFFAERPEGSVSTLKIQRTQQEDSAVYLCASSAKRLLAGPTDTQYFGPGTRLTVL.

The J gene is TRBJ2-7, the V gene TRBV30; the D gene could be TRBD1 or TRBD2 (5 bases each). This CDR3 is 14 amino acids long. The V end lost 3 bases, the J end lost 8 bases, and 20 bases lay between the germline ends. Germline assignment: CDR1 GTSNPN and CDR2 SVGIG (reference sequence). The CDR3 protein is CAWSPGPPFNKQYF. As DNA, the CDR3 is TGTGCCTGGAGCCCGGGACCCCCCTTTAACAAGCAGTACTTC.

The chain couples TRBV7-8 to TRBJ2-7; TRBD1 agrees at 7 bases. In germline, CDR1 is SGHVS, CDR2 FQNEAQ. The trim removed 5 bases at V and 3 bases at J, leaving 10 bases unmatched. This CDR3 region has 15 residues. The CDR3 nucleotides read TGTGCCAGCAGCCCCTGGGACAGCCAAGACTACGAGCAGTACTTC. Encoded protein: CASSPWDSQDYEQYF.

This clonotype was observed many times. The rearrangement joins TRBV5-1 to TRBJ1-1; D might be TRBD1 (5 bases). Germline V gene sequence: CDR1 SGHRS, CDR2 YFSETQ. CDR3 length: 15 amino acids. V was cut by 3 bases and J by 0 bases, with 12 bases left in between. CDR3 sequence: CASSWPGGVNTEAFF. The CDR3 region has the DNA TGCGCCAGCAGCTGGCCGGGGGGTGTGAACACTGAAGCTTTCTTT. The full variable domain, with the rest looked up from reference TRBV5-1 and TRBJ1-1, is KAGVTQTPRYLIKTRGQQVTLSCSPISGHRSVSWYQQTPGQGLQFLFEYFSETQRNKGNFPGRFSGRQFSNSRSEMNVSTLELGDSALYLCASSWPGGVNTEAFFGQGTRLTVV.

This chain connects TRBV29-1 to TRBJ2-5; the D is unclear. V was pared by 5 bases and J by 5 bases, with 21 bases between. Looked up from germline, CDR1 is SQVTM and CDR2 is ANQGSEA. The CDR3 extends over 15 amino acids. As DNA, the CDR3 is TGCAGCGTTCCAACACAGAGGATCGGGCTGGAGACCCAGTACTTC. This sequence encodes CSVPTQRIGLETQYF.

This clonotype showed up just a few times. The genes are TRBV18 and TRBJ2-5; 9 nucleotides align to TRBD1. V lost 5 bases and J lost 1; bases outside the gene matches: 8. Germline V gene sequence: CDR1 KGHSH, CDR2 LQKENI. The CDR3 covers 16 residues. In DNA form, the CDR3 reads TGTGCCAGCTCAGAGAGCCGGGACAGGGCCCAAGAGACCCAGTACTTC. The encoded protein is CASSESRDRAQETQYF.